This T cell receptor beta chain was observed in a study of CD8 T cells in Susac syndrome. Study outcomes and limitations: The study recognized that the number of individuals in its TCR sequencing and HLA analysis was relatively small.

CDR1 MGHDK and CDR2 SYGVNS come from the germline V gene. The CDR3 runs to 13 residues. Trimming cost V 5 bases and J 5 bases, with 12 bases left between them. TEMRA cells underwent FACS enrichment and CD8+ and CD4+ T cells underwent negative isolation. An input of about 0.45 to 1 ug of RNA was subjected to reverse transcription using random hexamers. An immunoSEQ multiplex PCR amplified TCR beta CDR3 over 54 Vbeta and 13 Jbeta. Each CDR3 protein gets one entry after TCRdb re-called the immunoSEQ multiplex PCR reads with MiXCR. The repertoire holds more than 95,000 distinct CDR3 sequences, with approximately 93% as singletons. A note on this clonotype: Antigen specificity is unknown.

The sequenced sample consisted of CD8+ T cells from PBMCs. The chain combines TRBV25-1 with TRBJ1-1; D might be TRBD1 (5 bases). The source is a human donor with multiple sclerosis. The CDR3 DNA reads TGTGCCAGCAGTATGGGGGTAAGAACTGAAGCTTTCTTT. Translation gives CASSMGVRTEAFF.